This entry lists 10 T cell receptor beta chains sequenced from one sample in a study of cytomegalovirus exposure and HLA in healthy donors. The PCR was carried out with 60 Vbeta primers and 13 Jbeta primers. Here immunoSEQ multiplex PCR was the method, and the copy in TCRdb shows in-frame clones only, minus some. The sample records 100,000 to 150,000 clones, roughly 74% being singletons. Sample: PBMCs. These receptors all stem from a woman in her 50s in good health and CMV-seropositive.

CDR3 sequence (DNA): TGTGCCAGCAGCCGGACGACTCGGGACAGGGGCCGGGAGACCCAGTACTTC. This codes for CASSRTTRDRGRETQYF. The J gene is TRBJ2-5, the V gene TRBV9; 10 bases align to TRBD1. The CDR3 totals 17 residues. From germline, CDR1 is SGDLS and CDR2 YYNGEE. Losses at the gene ends were 4 bases for V and 5 bases for J; bases not matched to a gene: 14. Using reference TRBV9 and TRBJ2-5 for the parts outside the CDR3, the full variable domain is DSGVTQTPKHLITATGQRVTLRCSPRSGDLSVYWYQQSLDQGLQFLIQYYNGEERAKGNILERFSAQQFPDLHSELNLSSLELGDSALYFCASSRTTRDRGRETQYFGPGTRLLVL.

The chain joins TRBV27 to TRBJ2-5, with 9 bases aligning to TRBD1. The CDR3 consists of 14 residues. The ends lost 4 bases at V and 7 bases at J; junction bases unmatched: 7. The germline V gene encodes CDR1 MNHEY and CDR2 SMNVEV (reference sequence). CDR3 nucleotides: TGTGCCAGCAGTTCAACAGGGGGCCGGGGGACCCAGTACTTC. Protein product: CASSSTGGRGTQYF.

About this clone itself: Different DNA sequences within this sample yield the same CDR3. V and J are TRBV18 and TRBJ1-2; possible D gene TRBD1, 5 bases. The CDR3 has 14 amino acids. Trimming took 0 bases from V and 5 from J, leaving 10 bases between them. Germline CDR1 is KGHSH and CDR2 is LQKENI. The DNA for the CDR3 is TGTGCCAGCTCACCACCTGGAGGGGTTTATGGCTACACCTTC. Protein product: CASSPPGGVYGYTF.

J is TRBJ2-3 and V is TRBV30, with TRBD2 as a possible D gene (6 bases). CDR1 is GTSNPN and CDR2 is SVGIG in the germline V gene (reference sequence). Trimming took off 0 bases at V and 7 bases at J, with 17 bases between the two ends. The CDR3 runs to 15 residues. This chain's CDR3 is CAWSVVGGPRNTQYF. The CDR3, as DNA: TGTGCCTGGAGTGTTGTCGGGGGACCCCGAAATACGCAGTATTTT. The full variable domain, rest sourced from reference TRBV30 and TRBJ2-3, is SQTIHQWPATLVQPVGSPLSLECTVEGTSNPNLYWYRQAAGRGLQLLFYSVGIGQISSEVPQNLSASRPQDRQFILSSKKLLLSDSGFYLCAWSVVGGPRNTQYFGPGTRLTVL.

Here the CDR3 DNA reads TGTGCCAGCAGTTCACGACTAGGACGGCACTCCTACGAGCAGTACTTC. Protein sequence: CASSSRLGRHSYEQYF. The chain combines TRBV27 with TRBJ2-7; possibly TRBD2 for D (6 bases). CDR3 length equals 16 residues. Germline CDR1 reads MNHEY; CDR2 reads SMNVEV (reference sequence). The V and J ends lost 4 bases and 0 bases respectively, with 16 bases between them.

V usage is TRBV7-8 and J usage is TRBJ2-3; tentative D call: TRBD2 (5 bases). Germline assignment: CDR1 SGHVS and CDR2 FQNEAQ. Trimming took off 5 bases at V and 7 bases at J, with 19 bases between the two ends. CDR3 length: 15 residues. This CDR3 reads CASSQIPSSGYTQYF. The CDR3 DNA sequence: TGTGCCAGCAGCCAGATACCGTCCAGCGGTTATACGCAGTATTTT.

V gene TRBV9 combines with J gene TRBJ2-7, with 9 bases identical to TRBD1. This CDR3 is 14 amino acids long. V was pared by 2 bases and J by 4 bases, with 4 bases of the junction left unmatched. Germline V gene data show CDR1 as SGDLS and CDR2 as YYNGEE. The CDR3 DNA reads TGTGCCAGCAGCGTCGGGACAGGGACTTACGAGCAGTACTTC. It codes for CASSVGTGTYEQYF.

This chain links TRBV28 with TRBJ1-5, with a tentative D call TRBD1 (6 bases). The CDR3 has 12 residues. Germline assignment: CDR1 MDHEN and CDR2 SYDVKM. Trimming took off 7 bases at V and 4 bases at J, with 8 bases between the two ends. As DNA, the CDR3 is TGTGCCAGCATTAGGGGGAATCAGCCCCAGCATTTT. This codes for CASIRGNQPQHF.

This chain uses TRBV28 with TRBJ1-1; the match to TRBD1 covers 7 bases. Trimming cost V 3 bases and J 8 bases; bases outside gene matches: 6. Germline CDR1 and CDR2: MDHEN and SYDVKM. This CDR3 contains 13 residues. As DNA, the CDR3 is TGTGCCAGCAGTTTGATTAAACAGGGGGAAGCTTTCTTT. Translating gives CASSLIKQGEAFF.

This clone was counted between two and nine times. V is TRBV28 and J is TRBJ2-1, with 9 bases lining up with TRBD2. This CDR3 contains 15 residues. V dropped 10 bases and J dropped 4; count of bases not matched to a gene: 11. Germline CDR1 is MDHEN and CDR2 is SYDVKM. This chain's CDR3 is CATTPAAGGYNEQFF. CDR3 nucleotide sequence: TGTGCCACCACACCGGCAGCGGGGGGTTACAATGAGCAGTTCTTC.